The source of this T cell receptor beta chain is a study of PD-1 blockade in classical Hodgkin lymphoma. A note on this clone: What it binds is not known.

The CDR3 is 14 amino acids. Germline assignment: CDR1 GTSNPN and CDR2 SVGIG (reference sequence). Germline trimming cut 4 bases from V and 1 base from J; bases unmatched to any gene: 3. Brentuximab vedotin exposure varied among the patients, all of whom had relapsed after autologous stem cell transplantation. Assay used: immunoSEQ multiplex PCR; TCRdb lists only in-frame clones, some missing. The profile covers roughly 25,000 clones, with 80% appearing a single time and 6.7% taken by the ten largest. Study-level results: Exclusion removed patients who began nivolumab under 1 year after ASCT.

V is TRBV30 and J is TRBJ2-2; 7 positions agree with TRBD2. The sequences come from peripheral blood mononuclear cells (PBMCs), collected at baseline. This clonotype was obtained from a human donor with classical Hodgkin lymphoma. The CDR3 nucleotides are TGTGCCTGGAACCCGGGGGGGAACACCGGGGAGCTGTTTTTT. It codes for CAWNPGGNTGELFF.